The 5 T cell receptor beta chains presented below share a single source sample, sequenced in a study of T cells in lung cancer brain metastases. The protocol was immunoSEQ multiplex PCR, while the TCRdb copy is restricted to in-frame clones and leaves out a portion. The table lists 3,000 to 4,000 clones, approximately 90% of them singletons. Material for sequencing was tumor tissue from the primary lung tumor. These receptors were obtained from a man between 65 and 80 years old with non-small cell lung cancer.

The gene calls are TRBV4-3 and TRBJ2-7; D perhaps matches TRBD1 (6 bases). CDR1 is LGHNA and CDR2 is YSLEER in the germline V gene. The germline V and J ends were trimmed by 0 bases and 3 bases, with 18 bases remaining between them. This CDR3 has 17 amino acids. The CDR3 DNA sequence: TGCGCCAGCAGCCAAGAGTTGGGGGTTGGACAGATCTACGAGCAGTACTTC. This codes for CASSQELGVGQIYEQYF.

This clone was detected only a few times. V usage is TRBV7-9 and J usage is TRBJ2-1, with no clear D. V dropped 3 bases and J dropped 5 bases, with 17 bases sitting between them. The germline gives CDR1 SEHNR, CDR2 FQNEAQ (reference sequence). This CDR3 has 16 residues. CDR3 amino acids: CASSLIGISENNEQFF. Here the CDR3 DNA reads TGTGCCAGCAGCTTGATTGGGATTTCTGAAAACAATGAGCAGTTCTTC.

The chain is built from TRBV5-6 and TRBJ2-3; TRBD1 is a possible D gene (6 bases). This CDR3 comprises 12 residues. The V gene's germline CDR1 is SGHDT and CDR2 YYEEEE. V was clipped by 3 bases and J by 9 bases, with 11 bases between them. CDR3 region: CASSWDIGTQYF. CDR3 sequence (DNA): TGTGCCAGCAGCTGGGACATCGGGACGCAGTATTTT.

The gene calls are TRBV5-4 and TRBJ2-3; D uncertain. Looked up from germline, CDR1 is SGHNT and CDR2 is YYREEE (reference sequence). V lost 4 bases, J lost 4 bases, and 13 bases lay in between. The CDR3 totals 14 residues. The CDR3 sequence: CASSPESLPDTQYF. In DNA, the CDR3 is TGTGCCAGCAGCCCCGAGAGCTTGCCAGATACGCAGTATTTT.

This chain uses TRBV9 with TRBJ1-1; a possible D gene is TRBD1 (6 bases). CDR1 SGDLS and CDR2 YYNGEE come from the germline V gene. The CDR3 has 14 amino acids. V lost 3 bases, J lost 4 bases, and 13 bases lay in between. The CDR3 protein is CASSAPTGTTEAFF. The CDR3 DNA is TGTGCCAGCAGCGCCCCTACAGGGACCACTGAAGCTTTCTTT.